The 8 T cell receptor beta chains in this list originate from one sample, sequenced in a study of cytomegalovirus exposure and HLA in healthy donors. 60 Vbeta and 13 Jbeta primers were used in PCR. The assay was immunoSEQ multiplex PCR, and TCRdb's table has in-frame clones only and misses some. This table holds approximately 100,000 clones, 75% to 85% found once. Material for sequencing was PBMCs. These receptors originate from a woman between 18 and 29 years old in good health and CMV-seronegative.

The chain has TRBV15 and TRBJ2-7; tentative D call: TRBD1 (6 bases). CDR3 length: 16 amino acids. CDR1 is LNHNV, CDR2 YYDKDF, per germline (reference sequence). The ends were cut back, 0 bases at V and 1 base at J, with 13 bases in the middle. The CDR3 DNA follows: TGTGCCACCAGCAGAGATGGGGGCCTCCCTTCCTACGAGCAGTACTTC. This codes for CATSRDGGLPSYEQYF. Based on the CDR3 plus reference TRBV15 and TRBJ2-7, the full variable domain is DAMVIQNPRYQVTQFGKPVTLSCSQTLNHNVMYWYQQKSSQAPKLLFHYYDKDFNNEADTPDNFQSRRPNTSFCFLDIRSPGLGDTAMYLCATSRDGGLPSYEQYFGPGTRLTVT.

CDR3 coding DNA: TGCAGCGTCGCCCTCGAGACCTACAATGAGCAGTTCTTC. Translating it yields CSVALETYNEQFF. This chain uses TRBV29-1 with TRBJ2-1; D gene unclear. CDR1 and CDR2 (germline): SQVTM, ANQGSEA. The length of the CDR3 is 13 residues. Trimming cost V 6 bases and J 2 bases, with 11 bases left between them.

This chain links TRBV1 with TRBJ2-3; the table's D call, TRBD2, has no DNA check behind it. TRBV1 is designated a pseudogene. The CDR3 loop spans 16 amino acids. The CDR3: CTSSPRLAGGTDTQYF. CDR3 DNA sequence: TGCACCAGCAGCCCCCGACTAGCGGGGGGCACAGATACGCAGTATTTT.

This chain joins TRBV9 and TRBJ1-5; D unresolved. CDR3 length: 14 residues. Germline V gene lookup returns CDR1 SGDLS and CDR2 YYNGEE. V was pared by 0 bases and J by 3 bases, with 7 bases between. CDR3 protein: CASSVEGVNQPQHF. The CDR3 DNA follows: TGTGCCAGCAGCGTAGAGGGAGTCAATCAGCCCCAGCATTTT.

The gene calls are TRBV6-5 and TRBJ2-1; maybe TRBD1 (6 bases). Deletions cut 6 bases from V and 8 bases from J, with 17 bases between. Germline CDR1 is MNHEY and CDR2 is SVGAGI. The CDR3 extends over 14 amino acids. DNA of the CDR3: TGTGCCAGCAGACGGGACACGATAGTCCATGAGCAGTTCTTC. Its translation: CASRRDTIVHEQFF.

J is TRBJ2-1 and V is TRBV19, with 15 nucleotides matching TRBD2. The CDR3 contains 19 residues. Germline values: CDR1 LNHDA, CDR2 SQIVND (reference sequence). V lost 4 bases, J lost 5 bases, and 12 bases stayed unmatched. The CDR3 DNA is TGTGCCAGTAGTACCAACTCGGGCGGGACTAGCGGGAGGCACAATGAGCAGTTCTTC. Amino acid sequence: CASSTNSGGTSGRHNEQFF. The full variable domain, completed using reference TRBV19 and TRBJ2-1, is DGGITQSPKYLFRKEGQNVTLSCEQNLNHDAMYWYRQDPGQGLRLIYYSQIVNDFQKGDIAEGYSVSREKKESFPLTVTSAQKNPTAFYLCASSTNSGGTSGRHNEQFFGPGTRLTVL.

This chain uses TRBV28 with TRBJ2-3, with D tentatively TRBD1 (5 bases). Germline V gene data show CDR1 as MDHEN and CDR2 as SYDVKM. Trimming shortened V by 6 bases and J by 5 bases, and 12 bases separated the two germline ends. The CDR3 extends over 13 amino acids. CDR3 nucleotide sequence: TGTGCCAGCAGGGGGCACGGACAAGATACGCAGTATTTT. It yields the protein CASRGHGQDTQYF.

The chain joins TRBV28 to TRBJ1-1, with D uncertain. The length of the CDR3 is 11 residues. Per the germline V gene, CDR1 is MDHEN and CDR2 is SYDVKM. The V end was cut by 8 bases, the J end by 4 bases, with 8 bases between. CDR3 loop: CASEWATEAFF. DNA for the CDR3: TGTGCCAGCGAATGGGCCACTGAAGCTTTCTTT. Based on the CDR3 plus reference TRBV28 and TRBJ1-1, the full variable domain is DVKVTQSSRYLVKRTGEKVFLECVQDMDHENMFWYRQDPGLGLRLIYFSYDVKMKEKGDIPEGYSVSREKKERFSLILESASTNQTSMYLCASEWATEAFFGQGTRLTVV.